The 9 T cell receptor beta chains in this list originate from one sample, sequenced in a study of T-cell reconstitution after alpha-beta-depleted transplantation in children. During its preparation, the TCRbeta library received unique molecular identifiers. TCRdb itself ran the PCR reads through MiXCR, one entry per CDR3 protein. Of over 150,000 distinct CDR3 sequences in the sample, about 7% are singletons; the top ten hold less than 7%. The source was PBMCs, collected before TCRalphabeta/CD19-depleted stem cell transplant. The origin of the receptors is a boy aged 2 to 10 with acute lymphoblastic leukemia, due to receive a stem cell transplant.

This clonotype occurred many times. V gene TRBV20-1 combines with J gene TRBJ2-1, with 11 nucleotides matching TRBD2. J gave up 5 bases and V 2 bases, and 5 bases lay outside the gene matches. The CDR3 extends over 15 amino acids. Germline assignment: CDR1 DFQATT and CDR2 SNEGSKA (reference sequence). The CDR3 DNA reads TGCAGTGCTAGAACCCCTAGCGGGGGGCACAATGAGCAGTTCTTC. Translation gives CSARTPSGGHNEQFF.

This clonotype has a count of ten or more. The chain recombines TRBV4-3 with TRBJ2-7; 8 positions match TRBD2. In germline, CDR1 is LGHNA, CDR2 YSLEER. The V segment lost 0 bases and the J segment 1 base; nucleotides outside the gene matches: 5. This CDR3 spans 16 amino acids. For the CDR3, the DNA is TGCGCCAGCAGCCAAGATGGGGTAGCGGGATCCTACGAGCAGTACTTC. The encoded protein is CASSQDGVAGSYEQYF.

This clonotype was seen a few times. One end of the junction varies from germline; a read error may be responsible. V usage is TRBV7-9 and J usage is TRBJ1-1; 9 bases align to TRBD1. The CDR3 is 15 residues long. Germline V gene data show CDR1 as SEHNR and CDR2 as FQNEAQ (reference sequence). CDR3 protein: CASSTPGTGNPEAFF. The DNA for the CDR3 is TGTGCCAGCAGCACACCCGGGACAGGGAACCCTGAAGCTTTCTTT.

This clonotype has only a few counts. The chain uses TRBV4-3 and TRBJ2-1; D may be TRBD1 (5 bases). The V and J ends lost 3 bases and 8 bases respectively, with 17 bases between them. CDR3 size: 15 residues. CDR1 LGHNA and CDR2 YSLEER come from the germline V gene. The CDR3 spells CASSQAPDTSDEQFF. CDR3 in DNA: TGCGCCAGCAGCCAGGCCCCGGACACCAGCGATGAGCAGTTCTTC.

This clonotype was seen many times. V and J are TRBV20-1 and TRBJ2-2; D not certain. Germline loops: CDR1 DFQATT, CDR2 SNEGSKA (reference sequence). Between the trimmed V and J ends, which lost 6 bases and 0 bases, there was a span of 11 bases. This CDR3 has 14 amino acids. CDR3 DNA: TGCAGTGCCCCTTCGCCCGCGAACACCGGGGAGCTGTTTTTT. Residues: CSAPSPANTGELFF.

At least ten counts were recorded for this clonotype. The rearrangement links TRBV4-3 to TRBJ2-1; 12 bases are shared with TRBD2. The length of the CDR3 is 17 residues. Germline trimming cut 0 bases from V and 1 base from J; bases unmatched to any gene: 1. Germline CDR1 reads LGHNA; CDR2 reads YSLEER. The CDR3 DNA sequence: TGCGCCAGCAGCCAAGATGGACTAGCGGGATCCTACAATGAGCAGTTCTTC. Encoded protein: CASSQDGLAGSYNEQFF.

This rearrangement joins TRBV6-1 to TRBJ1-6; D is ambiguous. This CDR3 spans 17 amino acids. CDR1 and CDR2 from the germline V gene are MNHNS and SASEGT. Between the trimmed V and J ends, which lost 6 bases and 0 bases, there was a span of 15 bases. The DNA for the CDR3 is TGTGCCAGCAGAACTAACGGGCTAAGCTCCTATAATTCACCCCTCCACTTT. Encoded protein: CASRTNGLSSYNSPLHF.

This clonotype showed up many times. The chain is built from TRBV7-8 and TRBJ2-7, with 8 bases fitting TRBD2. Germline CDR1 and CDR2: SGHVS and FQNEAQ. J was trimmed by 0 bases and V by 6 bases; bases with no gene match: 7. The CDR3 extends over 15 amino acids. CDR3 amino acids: CASSSREGNSYEQYF. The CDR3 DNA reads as TGTGCCAGCAGTTCCCGGGAGGGTAACTCCTACGAGCAGTACTTC. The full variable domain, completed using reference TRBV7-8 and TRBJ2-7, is GAGVSQSPRYKVAKRGQDVALRCDPISGHVSLFWYQQALGQGPEFLTYFQNEAQLDKSGLPSDRFFAERPEGSVSTLKIQRTQQEDSAVYLCASSSREGNSYEQYFGPGTRLTVT.

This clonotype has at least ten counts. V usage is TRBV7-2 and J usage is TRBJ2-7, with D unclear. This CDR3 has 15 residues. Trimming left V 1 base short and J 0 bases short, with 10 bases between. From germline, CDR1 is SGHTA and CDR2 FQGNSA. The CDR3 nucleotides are TGTGCCAGCAGCTTAGGCCTGGCAGTCTCCTACGAGCAGTACTTC. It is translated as CASSLGLAVSYEQYF.